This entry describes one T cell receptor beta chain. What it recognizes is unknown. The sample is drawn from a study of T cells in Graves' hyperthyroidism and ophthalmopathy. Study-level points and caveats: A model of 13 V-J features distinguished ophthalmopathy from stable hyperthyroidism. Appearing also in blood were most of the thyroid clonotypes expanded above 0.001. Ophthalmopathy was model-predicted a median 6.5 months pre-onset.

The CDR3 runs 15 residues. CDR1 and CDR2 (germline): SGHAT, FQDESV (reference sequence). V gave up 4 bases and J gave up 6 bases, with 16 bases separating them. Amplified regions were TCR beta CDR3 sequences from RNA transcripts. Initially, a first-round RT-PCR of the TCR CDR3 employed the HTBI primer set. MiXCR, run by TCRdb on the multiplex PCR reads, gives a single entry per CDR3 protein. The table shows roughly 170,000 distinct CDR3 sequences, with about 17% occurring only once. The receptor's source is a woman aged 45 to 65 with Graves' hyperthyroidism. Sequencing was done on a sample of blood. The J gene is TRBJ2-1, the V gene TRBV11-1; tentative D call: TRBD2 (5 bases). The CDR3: CASSSEGRMANEQFF. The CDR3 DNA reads TGTGCCAGCAGCTCCGAGGGAAGGATGGCCAATGAGCAGTTCTTC. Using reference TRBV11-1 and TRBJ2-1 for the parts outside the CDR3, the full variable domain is EAEVAQSPRYKITEKSQAVAFWCDPISGHATLYWYRQILGQGPELLVQFQDESVVDDSQLPKDRFSAERLKGVDSTLKIQPAELGDSAMYLCASSSEGRMANEQFFGPGTRLTVL.